This T cell receptor beta chain stems from a study of blood T cell repertoires in COVID-19. Trimming shortened V by 2 bases and J by 8 bases, and 13 bases separated the two germline ends. Germline CDR1 MDHEN, CDR2 SYDVKM. The length of the CDR3 is 15 residues. Data came from immunoSEQ multiplex PCR; TCRdb stores just in-frame clones and leaves some out. The profile shows almost 250,000 clones, around 86% of them singletons. The source is a woman older than 75 with COVID-19, enrolled during active disease. Sequenced input: peripheral blood. This sequence joins TRBV28 and TRBJ1-6, with D perhaps matching TRBD1 (5 bases). The CDR3 here is CASSLGGAGDSPLHF. DNA of the CDR3: TGTGCCAGCAGTTTAGGCGGGGCCGGCGATTCACCCCTCCACTTT. The full variable domain, with the rest looked up from reference TRBV28 and TRBJ1-6, is DVKVTQSSRYLVKRTGEKVFLECVQDMDHENMFWYRQDPGLGLRLIYFSYDVKMKEKGDIPEGYSVSREKKERFSLILESASTNQTSMYLCASSLGGAGDSPLHFGNGTRLTVT.